These 9 T cell receptor beta chains share one sample of origin, sequenced in a study of radiotherapy plus CTLA-4 blockade in lung cancer. Sequencing used immunoSEQ multiplex PCR; TCRdb keeps in-frame clones, though not all of them. Seen here are over 85,000 clones, 70% to 90% observed once, and the top ten hold under 5.5%. Sequenced material: peripheral blood, taken from a patient treated with radiotherapy plus ipilimumab. These receptors were taken from a human donor with non-small cell lung cancer that progressed on radiotherapy plus ipilimumab.

This chain uses TRBV4-1 with TRBJ1-3; TRBD1 matches at 10 bases. V gave up 0 bases and J gave up 8 bases; unmatched junction bases: 4. There are 15 residues in the CDR3. Germline CDR1 reads MGHRA; CDR2 reads YSYEKL. Here the CDR3 DNA reads TGCGCCAGCAGCCAAGAGGGGACAGGGGTAGACACCATATATTTT. It translates to CASSQEGTGVDTIYF.

CDR3 sequence (DNA): TGCGCCAGCAGCCCGACGGGACAGGGGGCCGCAGATACGCAGTATTTT. Protein product: CASSPTGQGAADTQYF. The genes are TRBV4-1 and TRBJ2-3, with 12 bases aligning to TRBD1. With V trimmed by 4 bases and J by 4 bases, 6 bases remained unmatched. Germline V gene lookup returns CDR1 MGHRA and CDR2 YSYEKL. The CDR3 length is 16 residues.

This sequence joins TRBV7-6 and TRBJ2-3; D may be TRBD1 (6 bases). The CDR3 extends over 18 amino acids. V was shortened by 1 base and J by 2 bases, with 19 bases between the two germline ends. Germline loops: CDR1 SGHVS, CDR2 FNYEAQ. CDR3 loop: CASSLVPSGAQATDTQYF. The CDR3 region has the DNA TGTGCCAGCAGCTTAGTCCCCTCAGGGGCTCAGGCCACAGATACGCAGTATTTT.

This clone appeared a single time. This chain connects TRBV5-8 to TRBJ1-5; D might be TRBD1 (6 bases). The CDR3 totals 16 residues. The germline gives CDR1 SGHTS, CDR2 YDEGEE. V lost 4 bases and J 0 bases, leaving 14 bases between the germline ends. Written as DNA, the CDR3 is TGTGCCAGCAGCGCGGGACAAACCCTTAGCAATCAGCCCCAGCATTTT. Translated: CASSAGQTLSNQPQHF.

This clone is a singleton in its sample. The rearrangement links TRBV6-5 to TRBJ2-7, with D tentatively TRBD2 (6 bases). The germline V and J ends were trimmed by 4 bases and 6 bases, with 19 bases remaining between them. Germline lookup yields CDR1 MNHEY and CDR2 SVGAGI. The CDR3 loop spans 15 amino acids. The CDR3 bases are TGTGCCAGCAGTTGGAGCGGGCCAGTTGGGGGCGAGCAGTACTTC. It is translated as CASSWSGPVGGEQYF.

Here the CDR3 DNA reads TGTGCCAGCAGCTCGGGGCCGTTTAACCTTTATGGCTACACCTTC. Translating gives CASSSGPFNLYGYTF. The rearrangement joins TRBV5-6 to TRBJ1-2, with D tentatively TRBD1 (5 bases). This CDR3 region has 15 residues. Germline CDR1 and CDR2: SGHDT and YYEEEE. V dropped 3 bases and J dropped 5 bases, with 17 bases sitting between them. The whole variable domain, filled in from reference TRBV5-6 and TRBJ1-2, reads DAGVTQSPTHLIKTRGQQVTLRCSPKSGHDTVSWYQQALGQGPQFIFQYYEEEERQRGNFPDRFSGHQFPNYSSELNVNALLLGDSALYLCASSSGPFNLYGYTFGSGTRLTVV.

A single count supports this clone. Other DNA sequences in the same sample also yield this CDR3. The V and J genes are TRBV6-6 and TRBJ2-7; D call uncertain. Looked up from germline, CDR1 is MNHNY and CDR2 is SVGAGI (reference sequence). The CDR3 sequence is 14 residues long. V was trimmed by 4 bases and J by 6 bases, leaving 16 bases between them. CDR3 sequence: CASSSLKAQSEQYF. CDR3 coding DNA: TGTGCCAGCAGTTCTCTCAAAGCCCAGTCCGAGCAGTACTTC.

The chain joins TRBV19 to TRBJ2-1, with TRBD2 matching 9 bases. Per germline, CDR1 LNHDA and CDR2 SQIVND (reference sequence). J lost 1 base, V lost 3 bases, and 7 bases had no gene match. This CDR3 is 17 amino acids long. The CDR3 loop reads CASSMGRLAESYNEQFF. In nucleotides, the CDR3 is TGTGCCAGTAGTATGGGTCGACTAGCGGAGTCCTACAATGAGCAGTTCTTC.

The chain joins TRBV6-1 to TRBJ2-3; 8 nucleotides match TRBD2. This CDR3 is built from 16 residues. V lost 4 bases, J lost 4 bases, and 10 bases stayed unmatched. Germline CDR1 reads MNHNS; CDR2 reads SASEGT. The DNA for the CDR3 is TGTGCCAGCAGTGCCACTAGCGGAGGGATTTCAGATACGCAGTATTTT. This encodes CASSATSGGISDTQYF.